This TCR beta chain derives from a study of CD8 T cells in Susac syndrome. Findings and caveats of the study: TCR sequencing and HLA analysis covered a relatively small number of individuals.

Random hexamers were used to reverse transcribe the RNA input (roughly 0.5 to 1 ug). A multiplex approach, immunoSEQ multiplex PCR, amplified TCR beta CDR3 across 54 Vbeta and 13 Jbeta. TCRdb recomputed calls from the immunoSEQ multiplex PCR reads with MiXCR, one row per CDR3 protein. The sample shows 200,000 to 250,000 distinct CDR3 sequences, roughly 96% of them seen only once. Remarks on this clonotype: Its target is not known. Mismatch with germline at one junction end may stem from a read error.

This CDR3 has 11 amino acids. Sequencing of TCR beta, carried out with a high-throughput approach, was applied to CD8+ and CD4+ T cells from the blood. The chain has TRBV12-3 or TRBV12-4 and TRBJ1-2, with unresolved D. This receptor was obtained from a human donor with multiple sclerosis. Sequenced input: CD4+ T cells from PBMCs. CDR3 sequence reads: CASVSNYGYIF. The CDR3 nucleotides are TGTGCCAGCGTCAGTAACTATGGCTACATCTTC.